These T cell receptor beta chains were read from a single sample in a study of yellow fever vaccine responses in identical twins. TCRdb ran MiXCR on the RT-PCR reads and lists one entry per CDR3 protein. The repertoire holds some 16,000 distinct CDR3 sequences, with about four fifths as singletons. The sequences come from T cells from blood (PBMCs), unsorted or a sorted subset (not recorded which), collected before or after yellow fever vaccination (not recorded which). These receptors were taken from a woman aged 18-29 years who received the yellow fever vaccine. Each CDR3 is given with its conserved first and last residue. A D gene is named only where the DNA matches it firmly. Rows may omit the clone size; those that give it use once, few, many or a size class.

clone_size j_call v_call d_call cdr3_nt cdr3_aa
. TRBJ1-3 TRBV12-3/TRBV12-4 . TGTGCCAGCACCATCACCAGGTCTGGAAACACCATATATTTT CASTITRSGNTIYF
. TRBJ2-1 TRBV6-4 TRBD2 TGTGCCAGCAGCGACGGGACTAGCGGTTACAATGAGCAGTTCTTC CASSDGTSGYNEQFF
few TRBJ2-5 TRBV14 . TGTGCCAGCAGCCATAGGGGACTGATCCAAGAGACCCAGTACTTC CASSHRGLIQETQYF
few TRBJ2-1 TRBV20-1 TRBD1 TGCAGTGCTAGCGGAACGGGACAGGGGGCTAATGAGCAGTTCTTC CSASGTGQGANEQFF
few TRBJ2-7 TRBV5-1 . TGCGCCAGCGAGGGACACCTCTACGAGCAGTACTTC CASEGHLYEQYF
. TRBJ1-6 TRBV2 TRBD1 TGTGCCAGCAGTGATTTTCAGGGGGGATCACCCATCCACTTT CASSDFQGGSPIHF
. TRBJ1-1 TRBV6-1 . TGTGCCAGCAGATTATCTAGGAGGAACACTGAAGCTTTCTTT CASRLSRRNTEAFF
. TRBJ1-1 TRBV6-1 . TGTGCCAGCAGGCTTACCGTGGCAGTCCCCTTGAACACTGAAGCTTTCTTT CASRLTVAVPLNTEAFF
. TRBJ2-1 TRBV12-5 . TGTGCTAGTGGTCTCGGAGGGATCAATGAGCAGTTCTTC CASGLGGINEQFF
. TRBJ2-7 TRBV5-5 TRBD2 TGTGCCAGCAGCTTGGCAGTAGCGGGGGGCACTACCTACGAGCAGTACTTC CASSLAVAGGTTYEQYF
. TRBJ1-5 TRBV19 TRBD1 TGTGCCACTTCCGGACAGGGACGATCTCAGCCCCAGCATTTT CATSGQGRSQPQHF
. TRBJ2-3 TRBV28 . TGTGCCAGCAGTTTTCGCCTAGTCCCAGATACGCAGTATTTT CASSFRLVPDTQYF
once TRBJ2-1 TRBV6-2/TRBV6-3 . TGTGCCAGCAGTTACTCGATAGGTCACAATGAGCAGTTCTTC CASSYSIGHNEQFF
few TRBJ2-1 TRBV7-9 TRBD1 TGTGCCAGCAGCTTTCAGGGGGCCCCCAATGAGCAGTTCTTC CASSFQGAPNEQFF
. TRBJ2-2 TRBV6-1 TRBD1 TGTGCCAGCAGGGGACAGCGCCCGAACACCGGGGAGCCGTTTTTT CASRGQRPNTGEPFF
. TRBJ1-2 TRBV29-1 TRBD1 TGCAGCGGGGGGACAGGGACTTCGGGGGGCTACACCTTC CSGGTGTSGGYTF
. TRBJ1-1 TRBV29-1 . TGCAGCGTTGGGGACACTGAAGCTTTCTTT CSVGDTEAFF
. TRBJ2-3 TRBV2 . TGTGCCAGCAGTCCAAGGACCGCTGTGGATACGCAGTATTTT CASSPRTAVDTQYF
. TRBJ2-5 TRBV5-1 . TGCGCCAGCAGCTTTGGTAATAGCGGAGAGACCCAGTACTTC CASSFGNSGETQYF
. TRBJ2-5 TRBV11-3 . TGTGCCAGCAGCTTTGCCCTCGACAGAAAAGAGACCCAGTACTTC CASSFALDRKETQYF
few TRBJ2-1 TRBV29-1 . TGCAGCGTTGCTCAGCATGAGCAGTTCTTC CSVAQHEQFF
few TRBJ2-1 TRBV5-4 . TGTGCCAGCAGCTTGGCCATAGAATACAATGAGCAGTTCTTC CASSLAIEYNEQFF
. TRBJ2-2 TRBV9 TRBD1 TGTGCCAGCAGCCCCCGACAGGGGTTGAGCACCGGGGAGCTGTTTTTT CASSPRQGLSTGELFF
. TRBJ2-5 TRBV5-6 . TGTGTCAGCAGCTCGAAGGGAGGACTATACCAAGAGACCCAGTACTTC CVSSSKGGLYQETQYF
. TRBJ1-5 TRBV20-1 . TGCAGTGCTAGTCATGGATTTAATCAGCCCCAGCATTTT CSASHGFNQPQHF
. TRBJ1-5 TRBV7-9 . TGTGCCAGCAGTCACGGGCCTTCTCAGCCCCAGCATTTT CASSHGPSQPQHF
. TRBJ2-7 TRBV12-3/TRBV12-4 . TGTGCCAGCAGCCCTGCCGTCGAGCAGTACTTC CASSPAVEQYF
. TRBJ1-1 TRBV15 . TGTGCCACCAGCAGAGATCGGTCAGTTGAAGCTTTCTTT CATSRDRSVEAFF
. TRBJ2-3 TRBV7-3 TRBD2 TGTGCCAGCAGCTTAAATTTGGGACTAGCGGGAGATACGCAGTATTTT CASSLNLGLAGDTQYF
. TRBJ2-3 TRBV19 . TGTGCCAGTAGTATAGATCCATACAGCACAGATACGCAGTATTTT CASSIDPYSTDTQYF
once TRBJ2-3 TRBV4-2 . TGTGCCAGCAGCCAAGGACAAGACACAGATACGCAGTATTTT CASSQGQDTDTQYF
few TRBJ2-7 TRBV18 . TGTGCCAGCTCATCACTGGACTACCTACCCTACGAGCAGTACTTC CASSSLDYLPYEQYF
. TRBJ2-7 TRBV2 . TGTGCCAGCAGTGAAAATACAGGGTCCTACGAGCAGTACTTC CASSENTGSYEQYF
. TRBJ2-7 TRBV24-1 . TGTGCCACCAGTGATAGGCAGACCTCCTACGAGCAGTACTTC CATSDRQTSYEQYF
few TRBJ2-7 TRBV13 . TGTGCCAGCAGCCCACCGAATTCCGAGCAGTACTTC CASSPPNSEQYF
. TRBJ2-7 TRBV18 . TGTGCCAGCTCACCACGTGACGGCTCCTACGAGCAGTACTTC CASSPRDGSYEQYF
. TRBJ1-2 TRBV28 . TGTGCCAGTACTCGGGGAGGCACCTATGGCTACACCTTC CASTRGGTYGYTF
. TRBJ2-3 TRBV5-4 . TGTGCCAGCAGCTTTGGGACGAGCACAGATACGCAGTATTTT CASSFGTSTDTQYF
. TRBJ1-5 TRBV2 . TGTGCCAGCAGTCTCGGGTCCGGGGGCAATCAGCCCCAGCATTTT CASSLGSGGNQPQHF
. TRBJ2-1 TRBV7-9 . TGTGCCAGCAGCCTGAGTAGGGGCGACAATGAGCAGTTCTTC CASSLSRGDNEQFF
. TRBJ2-3 TRBV29-1 TRBD1 TGCAGCGTTGAAAAACCGGGACAGTTTACCACAGATACGCAGTATTTT CSVEKPGQFTTDTQYF
. TRBJ2-7 TRBV9 . TGTGCCAGCAGCGTAGGGACAGATTCCTACGAGCAGTACTTC CASSVGTDSYEQYF
. TRBJ2-1 TRBV2 . TGTGCCAGCAGAATGTCGGGCCCGGCGCAGTTCTTC CASRMSGPAQFF